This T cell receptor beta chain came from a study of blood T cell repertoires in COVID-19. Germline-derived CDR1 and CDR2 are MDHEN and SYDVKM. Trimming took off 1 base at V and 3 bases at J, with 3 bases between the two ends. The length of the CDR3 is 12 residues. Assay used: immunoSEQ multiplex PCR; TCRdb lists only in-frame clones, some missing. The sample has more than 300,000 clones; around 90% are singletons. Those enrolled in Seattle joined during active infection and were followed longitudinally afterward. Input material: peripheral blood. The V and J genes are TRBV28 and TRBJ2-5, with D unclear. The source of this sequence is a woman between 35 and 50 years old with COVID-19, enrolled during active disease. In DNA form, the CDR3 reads TGTGCCAGCAGTTTATCTAAAGAGACCCAGTACTTC. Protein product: CASSLSKETQYF.